These 30 T cell receptor beta chains share one sample of origin, sequenced in a study of T cell responses to AZD1222 COVID-19 vaccine (dated by TCRdb to the early 2020s). The time point label on this specimen signifies: about 28 days (+/-7) after the second vaccine dose. Library preparation was by the immunoSEQ multiplex PCR assay. This is the immuneACCESS table as TCRdb keeps it, with only in-frame sequences that have V and J called. A part of the clones is gone; compared with another copy, unresolved V genes explain less than half, and the rest is unexplained. This sample lists 150,000 or so clones; more than 85% were detected once. The ten largest clones add up to roughly 1.6% of the sample. Sequenced here: peripheral blood, sampled 28 days after the second AZD1222 dose. The receptors originated from an adult who received the AZD1222 COVID-19 vaccine.

The chain recombines TRBV30 with TRBJ2-7; tentatively, D is TRBD2 (7 bases). Trimming took off 3 bases at V and 6 bases at J, with 15 bases between the two ends. This CDR3 has 13 residues. Germline loops: CDR1 GTSNPN, CDR2 SVGIG (reference sequence). CDR3 nucleotide sequence: TGTGCCTGGAGAAAAGGGGGGGGGCGCGAGCAGTACTTC. It specifies CAWRKGGGREQYF. Full variable domain (missing parts from reference TRBV30 and TRBJ2-7): SQTIHQWPATLVQPVGSPLSLECTVEGTSNPNLYWYRQAAGRGLQLLFYSVGIGQISSEVPQNLSASRPQDRQFILSSKKLLLSDSGFYLCAWRKGGGREQYFGPGTRLTVT.

V gene TRBV19 combines with J gene TRBJ2-4; 13 nucleotides align to TRBD2. This CDR3 is 18 amino acids long. Germline V gene data show CDR1 as LNHDA and CDR2 as SQIVND (reference sequence). V was pared by 5 bases and J by 6 bases, with 13 bases of the junction left unmatched. CDR3 bases: TGTGCCAGTAGTGCCACTAGCGGGAGGGCCTCTCTTCGAAACATTCAGTACTTC. Protein product: CASSATSGRASLRNIQYF.

CDR3 loop: CASSSLPGSNQPQHF. The DNA for the CDR3 is TGCGCCAGCAGCTCCCTACCGGGAAGCAATCAGCCCCAGCATTTT. The J gene is TRBJ1-5, the V gene TRBV5-1; D gene unclear. The CDR3 consists of 15 residues. V dropped 3 bases and J dropped 1 base, with 11 bases sitting between them. Per the germline V gene, CDR1 is SGHRS and CDR2 is YFSETQ.

CDR3 amino acids: CASSSGGAQHF. The CDR3 bases are TGTGCCAGCAGCTCCGGCGGGGCCCAGCATTTT. The chain couples TRBV7-9 to TRBJ1-5; D unresolved. The V end lost 4 bases, the J end lost 11 bases, and 9 bases lay between the germline ends. Looked up from germline, CDR1 is SEHNR and CDR2 is FQNEAQ (reference sequence). CDR3 size: 11 residues.

J is TRBJ2-5 and V is TRBV7-9, with a weak D call TRBD1 (7 bases). V lost 4 bases and J lost 4, with 19 bases in between. Germline V gene lookup returns CDR1 SEHNR and CDR2 FQNEAQ (reference sequence). This CDR3 region has 16 residues. CDR3: CASSSTSQGGRETQYF. Written as DNA, the CDR3 is TGTGCCAGCAGCTCCACGTCGCAGGGGGGCAGAGAGACCCAGTACTTC.

V is TRBV7-2 and J is TRBJ1-2, with 7 nucleotides matching TRBD1. Trimming took 5 bases from V and 5 from J; bases not matched to a gene: 17. There are 17 residues in the CDR3. Looked up from germline, CDR1 is SGHTA and CDR2 is FQGNSA. The CDR3 nucleotides are TGTGCCAGCAGCCTATCACAGGGGAAGGGCGCTTTTTATGGCTACACCTTC. Translating gives CASSLSQGKGAFYGYTF.

The chain uses TRBV30 and TRBJ2-1; the match to TRBD2 covers 7 bases. The CDR3 is 15 residues long. CDR1 GTSNPN and CDR2 SVGIG come from the germline V gene (reference sequence). The junction had 7 bases not matched to a gene; V was cut back by 3 bases and J by 2 bases. The CDR3 DNA reads as TGTGCCTGGAGGGGGGGGAAAGGTACCTACAATGAGCAGTTCTTC. As protein: CAWRGGKGTYNEQFF.

The rearrangement uses TRBV24-1 and TRBJ2-7, with 7 positions matching TRBD2. CDR3 size: 13 residues. The ends lost 9 bases at V and 2 bases at J; junction bases unmatched: 6. Germline V gene data show CDR1 as KGHDR and CDR2 as SFDVKD. The CDR3, as DNA: TGTGCCACCTCTGGGGGGGGGACCTACGAGCAGTACTTC. This encodes CATSGGGTYEQYF.

The rearrangement joins TRBV7-2 to TRBJ1-1; D is possibly TRBD1 (6 bases). CDR3 length equals 14 residues. Germline V CDR1 and CDR2: SGHTA, FQGNSA. V was clipped by 4 bases and J by 0 bases, with 9 bases between them. The DNA for the CDR3 is TGTGCCAGCAGCTGGGGGCAGATGAACACTGAAGCTTTCTTT. Protein: CASSWGQMNTEAFF.

The chain carries TRBV6-5 and TRBJ2-1; 8 nucleotides align to TRBD1. Germline V gene data show CDR1 as MNHEY and CDR2 as SVGAGI. With 5 bases clipped from V and 8 bases from J, the junction kept 2 bases outside the gene matches. The CDR3 has 12 amino acids. The chain's CDR3 is CASSPDRDEQFF. The CDR3 nucleotides are TGTGCCAGCAGTCCGGACAGGGATGAGCAGTTCTTC.

The chain couples TRBV7-2 to TRBJ2-7; D is uncertain. CDR3 length equals 14 residues. V was clipped by 3 bases and J by 2 bases, with 11 bases between them. Germline V gene sequence: CDR1 SGHTA, CDR2 FQGNSA. CDR3 in DNA: TGTGCCAGCAGCTTGATTCCCCAAGCCTACGAGCAGTACTTC. Protein product: CASSLIPQAYEQYF.

This chain links TRBV5-1 with TRBJ1-2; 9 nucleotides agree with TRBD1. Germline CDR1 reads SGHRS; CDR2 reads YFSETQ. Trimming took 3 bases from V and 7 from J; bases not matched to a gene: 4. This CDR3 is built from 13 residues. The CDR3 sequence is CASSWTGEFGYTF. The DNA for the CDR3 is TGCGCCAGCAGCTGGACAGGGGAGTTTGGCTACACCTTC.

This rearrangement joins TRBV2 to TRBJ2-1; tentative D call: TRBD2 (5 bases). Trimming pared 4 bases from V and 3 bases from J, leaving 25 bases between. This CDR3 comprises 19 residues. Germline values: CDR1 SNHLY, CDR2 FYNNEI. As DNA, the CDR3 is TGTGCCAGCAGTGTTCTTTGGAAAGCGGTCCCAAGCGGCTACAATGAGCAGTTCTTC. This codes for CASSVLWKAVPSGYNEQFF. The full variable domain, in which reference TRBV2 and TRBJ2-1 provide the parts outside the CDR3, is EPEVTQTPSHQVTQMGQEVILRCVPISNHLYFYWYRQILGQKVEFLVSFYNNEISEKSEIFDDQFSVERPDGSNFTLKIRSTKLEDSAMYFCASSVLWKAVPSGYNEQFFGPGTRLTVL.

The V and J genes are TRBV6-5 and TRBJ2-3, with 11 bases fitting TRBD1. CDR3 size: 14 residues. V gave up 6 bases and J gave up 5 bases; unmatched junction bases: 4. Germline CDR1 reads MNHEY; CDR2 reads SVGAGI. The CDR3 loop reads CASRDRGPVDTQYF. The DNA of the CDR3 is TGTGCCAGCAGGGACAGGGGGCCGGTAGATACGCAGTATTTT.

This clone has a single count. The chain has TRBV28 and TRBJ1-1; no clear D. Germline CDR1 reads MDHEN; CDR2 reads SYDVKM. The CDR3 sequence is 13 residues long. With 3 bases removed from V and 3 bases from J, the gap between germline ends came to 8 bases. The CDR3 loop reads CASSFKEYTEAFF. The CDR3 bases are TGTGCCAGCAGTTTTAAGGAGTACACTGAAGCTTTCTTT.

The V and J genes are TRBV3-1 (or the pseudogene TRBV3-2) and TRBJ1-6; no firm D call. Trimming removed 2 bases from V and 7 bases from J, with 9 bases in between. Germline-derived CDR1 and CDR2 are LGHDT and YNNKEL (reference sequence). The CDR3 has 14 residues. This CDR3 reads CASSQNWGNSPLHF. Written as DNA, the CDR3 is TGTGCCAGCAGCCAAAATTGGGGAAATTCACCCCTCCACTTT.

The genes are TRBV5-1 and TRBJ2-7, with TRBD1 identical over 9 bases. The V segment lost 4 bases and the J segment 5 bases; nucleotides outside the gene matches: 4. This CDR3 has 13 residues. The germline gives CDR1 SGHRS, CDR2 YFSETQ. The CDR3 region has the DNA TGCGCCAGCAGCAAGGGACAGGGCGACGAGCAGTACTTC. Protein: CASSKGQGDEQYF.

This chain joins TRBV2 and TRBJ2-7, with TRBD2 matching over 9 bases. This CDR3 has 16 amino acids. The ends lost 1 base at V and 5 bases at J; junction bases unmatched: 9. Germline V gene sequence: CDR1 SNHLY, CDR2 FYNNEI. The CDR3 region has the DNA TGTGCCAGCAGTGAAGGTCCGGGACTAGCAACCAACGAGCAGTACTTC. Translation: CASSEGPGLATNEQYF.

This clone was counted once. The V and J genes are TRBV20-1 and TRBJ1-1; D is ambiguous. Trimming took off 3 bases at V and 0 bases at J, with 8 bases between the two ends. This CDR3 has 13 residues. Germline lookup yields CDR1 DFQATT and CDR2 SNEGSKA (reference sequence). The DNA of the CDR3 is TGCAGTGCTAGTGGACGAGTGAACACTGAAGCTTTCTTT. It codes for CSASGRVNTEAFF.

The chain is built from TRBV27 and TRBJ2-6; 13 bases map to TRBD2. Germline lookup yields CDR1 MNHEY and CDR2 SMNVEV (reference sequence). This CDR3 has 19 residues. V shed 8 bases and J 1 base; nucleotides not matched to a gene: 11. DNA of the CDR3: TGTGCCAGCGCCCGACTAGCGGGAGGCTATCTATCTGGGGCCAACGTCCTGACTTTC. It encodes CASARLAGGYLSGANVLTF.

V usage is TRBV7-2 and J usage is TRBJ2-5, with D perhaps matching TRBD1 (5 bases). V was pared by 1 base and J by 2 bases, with 14 bases between. The CDR3 has 16 amino acids. Per germline, CDR1 SGHTA and CDR2 FQGNSA. Here the CDR3 reads CASSLDPGHTQETQYF. The CDR3, as DNA: TGTGCCAGCAGCTTAGATCCCGGACACACACAAGAGACCCAGTACTTC.

This chain connects TRBV6-5 to TRBJ1-6, with unresolved D. The CDR3 length is 15 residues. Trimming removed 2 bases at V and 5 bases at J, with 10 bases between. CDR1 MNHEY and CDR2 SVGAGI come from the germline V gene. CDR3 bases: TGTGCCAGCAGTTACGGGGATTCAAATAATTCACCCCTCCACTTT. Its protein is CASSYGDSNNSPLHF.

The genes are TRBV18 and TRBJ1-6; unclear D gene. CDR1 is KGHSH, CDR2 LQKENI, per germline. The length of the CDR3 is 15 residues. The V and J ends lost 1 base and 3 bases respectively, with 7 bases between them. CDR3 region: CASSPQGNYNSPLHF. CDR3 in DNA: TGTGCCAGCTCACCACAGGGCAACTATAATTCACCCCTCCACTTT.

The chain joins TRBV5-1 to TRBJ1-2; unclear D gene. This CDR3 is built from 15 residues. Germline V gene lookup returns CDR1 SGHRS and CDR2 YFSETQ. The V and J ends lost 0 bases and 4 bases respectively, with 13 bases between them. CDR3 sequence reads: CASSLDLRTIYGYTF. In nucleotides, the CDR3 is TGCGCCAGCAGCTTGGACTTACGGACGATCTATGGCTACACCTTC.

This clone showed up just a few times. The chain links TRBV3-1 (or the pseudogene TRBV3-2) to TRBJ2-3, with 8 bases lining up with TRBD2. The CDR3 is 16 amino acids. Germline loops: CDR1 LGHDT, CDR2 YNNKEL (reference sequence). V shed 4 bases, J shed 5 bases, and the junction held 11 bases outside the gene matches. The CDR3 nucleotides are TGTGCCAGCAGCCCGAGTGGCAGCGGGAGTAAAGATACGCAGTATTTT. Residues: CASSPSGSGSKDTQYF.

V usage is TRBV19 and J usage is TRBJ2-7; no reliable D call. The CDR3 is 14 residues long. The V end was cut by 4 bases, the J end by 2 bases, with 12 bases between. Per the germline V gene, CDR1 is LNHDA and CDR2 is SQIVND (reference sequence). The DNA for the CDR3 is TGTGCCAGTAGTACCCATACCGGGCCCTACGAGCAGTACTTC. It codes for CASSTHTGPYEQYF.

The genes are TRBV24-1 and TRBJ2-2, with a possible D match to TRBD2 (5 bases). The V end lost 9 bases, the J end lost 6 bases, and 16 bases lay between the germline ends. Germline CDR1 reads KGHDR; CDR2 reads SFDVKD. This CDR3 spans 14 amino acids. This CDR3 reads CATRGGSTPGELFF. In DNA, the CDR3 is TGTGCCACCCGGGGTGGAAGTACTCCCGGGGAGCTGTTTTTT.

The CDR3 spells CASSQYRDKNYGYTF. CDR3 DNA sequence: TGTGCCAGCAGCCAATACCGGGACAAGAACTATGGCTACACCTTC. This chain connects TRBV3-1 (or the pseudogene TRBV3-2) to TRBJ1-2, with a weak D call TRBD1 (6 bases). V gave up 2 bases and J gave up 2 bases, with 12 bases separating them. In germline, CDR1 is LGHDT, CDR2 YNNKEL (reference sequence). The CDR3 totals 15 residues.

V and J are TRBV7-9 and TRBJ2-1; 11 nucleotides match TRBD2. The CDR3 runs 19 residues. V trimming: 5 bases; J trimming: 4 bases; junction bases outside the gene matches: 16. CDR1 is SEHNR, CDR2 FQNEAQ, per germline (reference sequence). The CDR3 sequence is CASSKLTSGRFGRYNEQFF. DNA of the CDR3: TGTGCCAGCAGCAAACTTACTAGCGGGAGATTCGGGCGATACAATGAGCAGTTCTTC.

V is TRBV6-6 and J is TRBJ2-1; weak D call: TRBD1 (5 bases). The germline V gene encodes CDR1 MNHNY and CDR2 SVGAGI (reference sequence). The CDR3 is made up of 16 amino acids. Between the trimmed V and J ends, which lost 3 bases and 5 bases, there was a span of 17 bases. The CDR3 loop reads CASSYRARAGNNEQFF. The CDR3 DNA reads TGTGCCAGCAGTTATCGGGCTCGGGCAGGGAACAATGAGCAGTTCTTC.